A single sample gave rise to the 32 T cell receptor beta chains below, sequenced in a study of blood T cell repertoires in COVID-19. Data came from immunoSEQ multiplex PCR; TCRdb stores just in-frame clones and leaves some out. Found here are 150,000 or so clones, about 90% of them singletons; the top ten hold 3.5% to 4.5%. The sample comprised peripheral blood. These receptors all stem from a woman between 65 and 79 years old with acute or convalescent COVID-19.

The V call is TRBV6-6, the J call TRBJ1-5; D gene unclear. The CDR3 spans 12 residues. V was cut by 0 bases and J by 12 bases, with 9 bases left in between. CDR1 MNHNY and CDR2 SVGAGI come from the germline V gene (reference sequence). The CDR3 DNA is TGTGCCAGCAGTTACTCTGCTCGGGACCAGCATTTT. Translating it yields CASSYSARDQHF.

CDR3: CSIGQGGSNQPQHF. CDR3 coding DNA: TGCAGCATCGGACAGGGGGGAAGCAATCAGCCCCAGCATTTT. This rearrangement joins TRBV29-1 to TRBJ1-5, with TRBD1 matching over 10 bases. V lost 8 bases to trimming and J lost 1 base; unmatched junction nucleotides: 5. CDR3 length: 14 residues. CDR1 is SQVTM, CDR2 ANQGSEA, per germline.

This chain links TRBV5-5 with TRBJ1-1, with D uncertain. The CDR3 contains 14 residues. The germline gives CDR1 SGHKS, CDR2 YYEKEE (reference sequence). The V end was cut by 1 base, the J end by 7 bases, with 14 bases between. The CDR3 bases are TGTGCCAGCAGCTTGAGTTGGGCAACCCTTGAAGCTTTCTTT. This translates into CASSLSWATLEAFF.

This rearrangement joins TRBV18 to TRBJ2-1; 9 bases map to TRBD2. With 2 bases clipped from V and 4 bases from J, the junction kept 3 bases outside the gene matches. The germline V gene has CDR1 KGHSH and CDR2 LQKENI. The CDR3 contains 15 residues. CDR3 sequence reads: CASSPLLAGYNEQFF. The DNA for the CDR3 is TGTGCCAGCTCACCATTACTAGCGGGTTACAATGAGCAGTTCTTC.

The rearrangement joins TRBV10-2 to TRBJ2-1; 11 bases map to TRBD2. Germline V lookup: CDR1 WSHSY, CDR2 SAAADI. The CDR3 consists of 15 residues. With V trimmed by 2 bases and J by 4 bases, 1 base remained unmatched. As DNA, the CDR3 is TGCGCCAGCAGTGAGCTAGCGGGGGGATACAATGAGCAGTTCTTC. Its translation: CASSELAGGYNEQFF.

This sequence joins TRBV28 and TRBJ1-1; 8 bases are shared with TRBD1. Germline V lookup: CDR1 MDHEN, CDR2 SYDVKM. The CDR3 totals 14 residues. J lost 3 bases, V lost 7 bases, and 7 bases had no gene match. CDR3 nucleotides: TGTGCCAGCATGCCAGGGGGCTGGGACACTGAAGCTTTCTTT. Translated, it gives CASMPGGWDTEAFF.

The V and J genes are TRBV7-9 and TRBJ2-6, with 7 bases identical to TRBD1. V gave up 4 bases and J gave up 2 bases; unmatched junction bases: 2. This CDR3 has 15 residues. Germline V gene sequence: CDR1 SEHNR, CDR2 FQNEAQ (reference sequence). The CDR3 sequence is CASSSTGAGANVLTF. The DNA of the CDR3 is TGTGCCAGCAGCTCTACAGGGGCTGGGGCCAACGTCCTGACTTTC.

The V gene is TRBV4-3, the J gene TRBJ1-2; TRBD1 aligns across 7 bases. V was clipped by 0 bases and J by 2 bases; unmatched bases: 6. This CDR3 is built from 16 residues. Germline V gene sequence: CDR1 LGHNA, CDR2 YSLEER. CDR3: CASSQDLGRGNYGYTF. CDR3 DNA: TGCGCCAGCAGCCAAGATCTCGGCAGGGGGAACTATGGCTACACCTTC.

CDR3 coding DNA: TGTGCCAGCAGCCGGGGGGCCTCTTACAATGAGCAGTTCTTC. Translating gives CASSRGASYNEQFF. The V call is TRBV5-4, the J call TRBJ2-1; tentatively, D is TRBD2 (7 bases). The length of the CDR3 is 14 residues. The germline V and J ends were trimmed by 4 bases and 4 bases, with 12 bases remaining between them. Germline CDR1 and CDR2: SGHNT and YYREEE (reference sequence).

V usage is TRBV5-1 and J usage is TRBJ1-1, with unresolved D. V was clipped by 4 bases and J by 5 bases, with 15 bases between them. The CDR3 extends over 14 amino acids. In germline, CDR1 is SGHRS, CDR2 YFSETQ. CDR3 bases: TGCGCCAGCAGCCGGGATTTCGGTGTGACTGAAGCTTTCTTT. Protein product: CASSRDFGVTEAFF.

V usage is TRBV5-1 and J usage is TRBJ2-4; 12 bases are shared with TRBD2. CDR1 is SGHRS, CDR2 YFSETQ, per germline. This CDR3 has 18 amino acids. V lost 0 bases and J lost 4; bases outside the gene matches: 8. In DNA, the CDR3 is TGCGCCAGCAGCTTGGGAAATCGACTAGCGGGGGAGAAAAACATTCAGTACTTC. This gives the protein CASSLGNRLAGEKNIQYF.

This sequence joins TRBV28 and TRBJ2-1, with D perhaps TRBD2 (7 bases). Looked up from germline, CDR1 is MDHEN and CDR2 is SYDVKM. There are 16 residues in the CDR3. V was cut by 5 bases and J by 4 bases, with 18 bases left in between. CDR3 nucleotides: TGTGCCAGCAGTCTCCCGACTAAGGGGGGGTACAATGAGCAGTTCTTC. Protein: CASSLPTKGGYNEQFF.

This clone was detected a few times. The V gene is TRBV28, the J gene TRBJ1-5; 8 nucleotides align to TRBD1. Germline-derived CDR1 and CDR2 are MDHEN and SYDVKM. The CDR3 extends over 20 amino acids. With 6 bases clipped from V and 1 base from J, the junction kept 20 bases outside the gene matches. DNA of the CDR3: TGTGCCAGCAGCCAAACAACGGGGACAGGTTTTTTGGGGAGCAATCAGCCCCAGCATTTT. Protein sequence: CASSQTTGTGFLGSNQPQHF.

The rearrangement uses TRBV27 and TRBJ2-2; 14 positions agree with TRBD2. The CDR3 length is 14 residues. Germline CDR1 is MNHEY and CDR2 is SMNVEV (reference sequence). The V segment lost 8 bases and the J segment 4 bases; nucleotides outside the gene matches: 0. CDR3 sequence: CASGLAGGTGELFF. The CDR3 DNA follows: TGTGCCAGCGGACTAGCGGGGGGCACCGGGGAGCTGTTTTTT.

This sequence joins TRBV5-1 and TRBJ1-1; 7 positions match TRBD1. V shed 0 bases, J shed 0 bases, and the junction held 5 bases outside the gene matches. This CDR3 spans 16 amino acids. The germline gives CDR1 SGHRS, CDR2 YFSETQ. CDR3 sequence: CASSLDRTGMNTEAFF. CDR3 DNA: TGCGCCAGCAGCTTGGATAGGACAGGAATGAACACTGAAGCTTTCTTT.

This clone has just one count. This chain links TRBV6-2 or TRBV6-3 with TRBJ1-1; no clear D. The germline V gene has CDR1 MNHEY and CDR2 SVGEGT. Trimming stripped 5 bases from V and 6 bases from J, with 13 bases between. The CDR3 contains 13 residues. The CDR3 protein is CASSDNLGAEAFF. The CDR3 DNA reads as TGTGCCAGCAGTGACAACTTGGGCGCTGAAGCTTTCTTT.

The chain combines TRBV7-2 with TRBJ2-2, with D hard to call. V lost 1 base, J lost 1 base, and 7 bases lay in between. Per germline, CDR1 SGHTA and CDR2 FQGNSA. The CDR3 runs 15 residues. CDR3 DNA sequence: TGTGCCAGCAGCTTAGAGAGATTGAACACCGGGGAGCTGTTTTTT. Its translation is CASSLERLNTGELFF.

CDR3 sequence: CASSGPGQGGARSYEQYF. The CDR3 DNA follows: TGTGCCAGCAGTGGACCGGGACAGGGAGGTGCTAGATCCTACGAGCAGTACTTC. The chain joins TRBV6-1 to TRBJ2-7; 9 positions match TRBD1. The CDR3 covers 18 residues. Per germline, CDR1 MNHNS and CDR2 SASEGT. J lost 1 base, V lost 4 bases, and 14 bases had no gene match.

The CDR3 sequence: CASSQGRTSLETQYF. Written as DNA, the CDR3 is TGCGCCAGCAGCCAAGGACGGACTAGCTTGGAGACCCAGTACTTC. The chain links TRBV4-3 to TRBJ2-5; 8 bases map to TRBD2. Germline assignment: CDR1 LGHNA and CDR2 YSLEER. V shed 1 base and J 5 bases; nucleotides not matched to a gene: 6. The CDR3 is 15 residues long.

The V gene is TRBV7-2, the J gene TRBJ2-5, with 11 bases lining up with TRBD2. The junction had 2 bases not matched to a gene; V was cut back by 5 bases and J by 3 bases. The CDR3 is 14 amino acids. Looked up from germline, CDR1 is SGHTA and CDR2 is FQGNSA. This CDR3 is CASSLGLAEETQYF. CDR3 coding DNA: TGTGCCAGCAGCCTGGGACTAGCGGAAGAGACCCAGTACTTC.

The gene calls are TRBV2 and TRBJ2-5, with 7 nucleotides matching TRBD2. CDR1 is SNHLY, CDR2 FYNNEI, per germline. Trimming at V came to 5 bases and at J to 5 bases, leaving 8 bases not matched to a gene. The CDR3 runs to 14 residues. The CDR3 loop reads CASSSLTGGETQYF. The CDR3 bases are TGTGCCAGCAGTTCCCTGACGGGGGGTGAGACCCAGTACTTC.

The chain recombines TRBV6-2 or TRBV6-3 with TRBJ2-1; 12 nucleotides agree with TRBD1. Germline V gene data show CDR1 as MNHEY and CDR2 as SVGEGT. The CDR3 runs to 17 residues. V trimming: 5 bases; J trimming: 8 bases; junction bases outside the gene matches: 13. CDR3: CASSRGPGQGARYEQFF. In DNA, the CDR3 is TGTGCCAGCAGTAGGGGTCCGGGACAGGGGGCTCGTTATGAGCAGTTCTTC.

The genes are TRBV27 and TRBJ1-1; TRBD1 is a possible D gene (5 bases). V was clipped by 2 bases and J by 1 base, with 11 bases between them. The CDR3 loop spans 15 amino acids. The germline V gene encodes CDR1 MNHEY and CDR2 SMNVEV (reference sequence). The CDR3 protein is CASSLGALPNTEAFF. The CDR3 nucleotides read TGTGCCAGCAGTTTAGGGGCGCTACCGAACACTGAAGCTTTCTTT.

This clone appeared once. CDR3 DNA: TGCGCCAGCAGCCGTGGACTAGCGGGCCCCTGGGAGCAGTACTTC. This sequence encodes CASSRGLAGPWEQYF. This rearrangement joins TRBV4-3 to TRBJ2-7, with TRBD2 matching over 11 bases. The CDR3 loop spans 15 amino acids. Germline CDR1 and CDR2: LGHNA and YSLEER. Germline trimming cut 4 bases from V and 7 bases from J; bases unmatched to any gene: 9.

The chain recombines TRBV4-2 with TRBJ2-7, with TRBD1 matching 8 bases. The ends lost 5 bases at V and 3 bases at J; junction bases unmatched: 6. The germline V gene encodes CDR1 LGHNA and CDR2 YNFKEQ. The CDR3 is made up of 14 amino acids. CDR3 coding DNA: TGTGCCAGCAGCATGGACAGGGAGAGCTACGAGCAGTACTTC. Protein product: CASSMDRESYEQYF.

The J gene is TRBJ2-1, the V gene TRBV5-4, with D possibly TRBD1 on 5 matching bases. Germline CDR1 SGHNT, CDR2 YYREEE (reference sequence). The CDR3 runs to 16 residues. The V and J ends lost 0 bases and 0 bases respectively, with 10 bases between them. In nucleotides, the CDR3 is TGTGCCAGCAGCTTGGTCAGGGCGAGCTCCTACAATGAGCAGTTCTTC. Encoded protein: CASSLVRASSYNEQFF.

V is TRBV3-1 (or the pseudogene TRBV3-2) and J is TRBJ2-1; 8 bases are shared with TRBD2. The ends lost 4 bases at V and 3 bases at J; junction bases unmatched: 5. The CDR3 consists of 15 residues. CDR1 and CDR2 (germline): LGHDT, YNNKEL (reference sequence). The CDR3: CASSPRRGDYNEQFF. DNA of the CDR3: TGTGCCAGCAGCCCCAGGCGGGGGGACTACAATGAGCAGTTCTTC.

The rearrangement links TRBV28 to TRBJ1-1, with 9 bases matching TRBD1. CDR3 length: 15 amino acids. With 3 bases clipped from V and 5 bases from J, the junction kept 7 bases outside the gene matches. Germline V CDR1 and CDR2: MDHEN, SYDVKM. The CDR3 DNA is TGTGCCAGCAGTTTGTCCGGGACAGGGAGGACTGAAGCTTTCTTT. Translated, it gives CASSLSGTGRTEAFF.

The chain carries TRBV9 and TRBJ2-7, with 7 bases identical to TRBD1. Germline assignment: CDR1 SGDLS and CDR2 YYNGEE. The CDR3 covers 14 residues. J gave up 4 bases and V 5 bases, and 9 bases lay outside the gene matches. CDR3 amino acids: CASSTRDSGYEQYF. In DNA form, the CDR3 reads TGTGCCAGCAGTACCCGGGACAGTGGTTACGAGCAGTACTTC.

The J gene is TRBJ1-1, the V gene TRBV29-1, with 7 bases that match TRBD1. Germline V CDR1 and CDR2: SQVTM, ANQGSEA. V was clipped by 7 bases and J by 3 bases; unmatched bases: 5. CDR3 length: 12 amino acids. This CDR3 is CSGGQVDTEAFF. As DNA, the CDR3 is TGCAGCGGCGGACAGGTCGACACTGAAGCTTTCTTT.

This clone appeared a single time. The V and J genes are TRBV30 and TRBJ1-4; 7 bases are shared with TRBD1. CDR3 size: 15 residues. V gave up 3 bases and J gave up 8 bases; unmatched junction bases: 12. Germline loops: CDR1 GTSNPN, CDR2 SVGIG (reference sequence). DNA of the CDR3: TGTGCCTGGAGCCCAAGCCAGGGGGGACACGAAAAACTGTTTTTT. This gives the protein CAWSPSQGGHEKLFF.

The chain combines TRBV30 with TRBJ1-1, with a possible D match to TRBD1 (5 bases). The CDR3 loop spans 15 amino acids. The germline V and J ends were trimmed by 3 bases and 0 bases, with 14 bases remaining between them. Germline V gene sequence: CDR1 GTSNPN, CDR2 SVGIG (reference sequence). In DNA form, the CDR3 reads TGTGCCTGGAGGCCGGGAGGGACCATGAACACTGAAGCTTTCTTT. It yields the protein CAWRPGGTMNTEAFF.